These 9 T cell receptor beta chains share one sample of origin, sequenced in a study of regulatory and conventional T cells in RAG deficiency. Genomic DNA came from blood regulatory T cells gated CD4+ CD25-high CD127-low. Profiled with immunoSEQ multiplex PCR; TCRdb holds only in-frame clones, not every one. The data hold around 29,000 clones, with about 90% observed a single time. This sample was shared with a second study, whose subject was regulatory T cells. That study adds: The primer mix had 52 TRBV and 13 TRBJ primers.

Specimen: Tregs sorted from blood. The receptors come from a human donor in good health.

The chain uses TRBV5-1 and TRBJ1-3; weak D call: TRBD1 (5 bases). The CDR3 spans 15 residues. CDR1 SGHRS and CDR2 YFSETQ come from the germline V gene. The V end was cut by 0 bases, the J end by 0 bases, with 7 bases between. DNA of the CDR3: TGCGCCAGCAGCTTGGGACAGCTCTCTGGAAACACCATATATTTT. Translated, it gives CASSLGQLSGNTIYF. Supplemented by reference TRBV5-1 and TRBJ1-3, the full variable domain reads KAGVTQTPRYLIKTRGQQVTLSCSPISGHRSVSWYQQTPGQGLQFLFEYFSETQRNKGNFPGRFSGRQFSNSRSEMNVSTLELGDSALYLCASSLGQLSGNTIYFGEGSWLTVV.

Here the CDR3 DNA reads TGTGCCAGCAGCTTGTCAGGGGGAAACACCATATATTTT. Protein: CASSLSGGNTIYF. The genes are TRBV11-3 and TRBJ1-3, with a weak D call TRBD1 (5 bases). Trimming shortened V by 3 bases and J by 4 bases, and 7 bases separated the two germline ends. Germline V gives CDR1 SGHNT, CDR2 YENEEA. This CDR3 region has 13 residues. Full variable domain (rest looked up from reference TRBV11-3 and TRBJ1-3): EAGVVQSPRYKIIEKKQPVAFWCNPISGHNTLYWYLQNLGQGPELLIRYENEEAVDDSQLPKDRFSAERLKGVDSTLKIQPAELGDSAVYLCASSLSGGNTIYFGEGSWLTVV.

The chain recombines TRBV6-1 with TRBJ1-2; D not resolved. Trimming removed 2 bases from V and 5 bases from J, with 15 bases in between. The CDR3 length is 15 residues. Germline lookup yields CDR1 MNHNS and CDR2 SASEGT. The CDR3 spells CASSEFPGVVYGYTF. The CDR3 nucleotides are TGTGCCAGCAGTGAATTCCCGGGCGTGGTTTATGGCTACACCTTC.

This chain's CDR3 is CASSLGAQGGGEAFF. The CDR3 region has the DNA TGTGCCAGCAGCTTAGGAGCGCAGGGCGGGGGGGAAGCTTTCTTT. The rearrangement links TRBV7-9 to TRBJ1-1, with D maybe TRBD1 (5 bases). The CDR3 contains 15 residues. Trimming pared 1 base from V and 8 bases from J, leaving 17 bases between. Germline V gene lookup returns CDR1 SEHNR and CDR2 FQNEAQ (reference sequence).

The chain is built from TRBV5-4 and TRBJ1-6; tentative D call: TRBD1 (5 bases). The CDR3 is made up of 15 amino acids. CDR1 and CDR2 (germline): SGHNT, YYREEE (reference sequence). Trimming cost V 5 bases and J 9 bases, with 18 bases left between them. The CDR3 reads CASSVAGRKGSPLHF. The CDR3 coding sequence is TGTGCCAGCAGTGTTGCGGGACGAAAAGGTTCACCCCTCCACTTT.

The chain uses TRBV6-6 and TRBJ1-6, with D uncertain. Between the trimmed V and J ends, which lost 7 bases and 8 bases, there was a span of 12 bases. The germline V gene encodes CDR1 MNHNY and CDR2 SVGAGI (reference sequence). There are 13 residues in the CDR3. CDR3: CASKRDFDSPLHF. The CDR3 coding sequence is TGTGCCAGCAAACGGGATTTCGATTCACCCCTCCACTTT.

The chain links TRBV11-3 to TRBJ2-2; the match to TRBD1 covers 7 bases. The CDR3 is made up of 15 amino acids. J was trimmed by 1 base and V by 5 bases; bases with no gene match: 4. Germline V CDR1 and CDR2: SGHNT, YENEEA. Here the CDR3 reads CASSHGTVNTGELFF. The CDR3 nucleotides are TGTGCCAGCAGCCATGGGACAGTGAACACCGGGGAGCTGTTTTTT.

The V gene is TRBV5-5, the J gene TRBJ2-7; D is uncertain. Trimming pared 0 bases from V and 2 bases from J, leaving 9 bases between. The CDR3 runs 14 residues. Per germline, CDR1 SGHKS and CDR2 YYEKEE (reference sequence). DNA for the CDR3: TGTGCCAGCAGCTTGGATCTGGGCCCCTACGAGCAGTACTTC. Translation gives CASSLDLGPYEQYF.

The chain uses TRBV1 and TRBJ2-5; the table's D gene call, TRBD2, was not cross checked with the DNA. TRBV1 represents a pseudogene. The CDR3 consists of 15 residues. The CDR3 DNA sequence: TGCACCAGCAGCCCTGGGGTCCGGGGACAAGAGACCCAGTACTTC. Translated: CTSSPGVRGQETQYF.